Included here is one T cell receptor (beta chain) sequence, with context. This clonotype appeared a few times. Its recognized antigen is unknown. Per-nucleotide qualities are absent, and no much larger clonotype sits a single base away. Library preparation used RACE. The sequencer listed for this sample is NextSeq 500. During library preparation, unique molecular identifiers were attached to individual cDNA molecules so that TCRs could be counted quantitatively and reproducibly. The original pipeline was this. The median number of TCRs per sample was roughly 94,000, ranging from roughly 23,224 to 700,000. V, J and CDR3 annotation of the TCR reads was performed with the Decombinator software suite. Every sample was subsampled to the same number of TCRs (28,000) for the PS versus PT1 abundance plots. Expanded TCRs were defined as absent before sensitization and observed at least eight times at the 2-week time point. TCRdb reprocessed the public reads (quality trimming at Q25 with fastp, clone calling with MiXCR) and kept in-frame beta chains. Entries that share a CDR3 protein sequence are merged under the most common genes and DNA. What appears here as the V and J calls and clone size reflects TCRdb's work, not the paper's. Here the sample has tens of thousands of distinct CDR3 sequences; over 9% occur a single time. The ten largest account for around a quarter of the sample.

The sample is drawn from a study of human T cells and chemical hapten exposure (dated by TCRdb to the early 2020s). In terms of the full investigation: For sensitization, 2% DPC in acetone was applied to a 2 cm by 2 cm area of upper inner arm skin. Patients additionally received weekly therapeutic DPC doses to the scalp throughout the approximately 24-week study period. Patch testing on the upper back used Finn chambers containing 0.01% DPC, with scoring done after 6 days according to International Contact Dermatitis Research Group standards. The patient cohort, mostly female, included alopecia areata with under or over 50% scalp involvement, alopecia totalis and alopecia universalis. Libraries were pooled for sequencing, and variation in per-sample TCR yields was attributed mainly to small differences in library volumes within the pool. The study tracked peripheral blood TCR repertoire changes in vivo during primary and secondary sensitization to the hapten diphenylcyclopropenone (DPC) in alopecia patients. Blood was sampled from patients pre-sensitization (week 0) and at 2, 6 and about 24 weeks after DPC sensitization. About 29 alopecia patients gave blood for TCR sequencing at one to four time points (pre-sensitization, 2, 6 and 24 weeks). For every blood RNA sample, sequencing covered both the TCR alpha and TCR beta chains. Overall study results and their limits: Patch test score correlated positively with the number of PT1 expanded TCRs, reaching significance at thresholds 8, 16 and 32 but not at 4. After repeated subsampling, the strength of the expansion versus patch-test correlation and the threshold at which it became significant changed. DPC sensitization did not change how many TCRs were above 1 in 1000 frequency, and no evidence was found of alterations in global repertoire structure. All patients had alopecia, a presumed autoimmune disease, so their immune response might differ from that of healthy individuals. Compared with pre-sensitization or healthy control sets, expanded TCRs formed significantly more large CDR3 similarity clusters, which is consistent with antigen-driven responses.

Read against the paper, the sample's time point label means: pre-sensitization, week 0. In the paper's terms, the treatment or condition label means: therapeutic diphenylcyclopropenone sensitization with weekly scalp DPC. Total RNA was isolated from unfractionated whole blood collected in Tempus Blood RNA tubes. Blood at each patch-test visit was drawn before the patch test was applied. Patients were considered eligible if aged 18 to 70, diagnosed with alopecia and deemed suitable for DPC therapy, and patients were excluded if pregnant. CDR1 SGDLS and CDR2 YYNGEE were looked up in the germline V gene. Trimming takes 0 bases from V and 4 bases from J, and the germline ends sit 10 bases apart. From cysteine to phenylalanine, the CDR3 is 14 amino acids long. The retained sequence is limited to the CDR3, 42 bases, with the frame set at the first base.

The sample consisted of whole blood, taken in connection with sensitization to the hapten diphenylcyclopropenone (DPC). The sequence joins TRBV9 to TRBJ1-1; TRBD1 might be the D gene, on 5 matching bases. This receptor was identified in a man aged 50-60 years with alopecia areata. Some clones in this sample may be carry-over from other donors' samples. The nucleotide sequence reads TGTGCCAGCAGCGTAGCGTCCGGGGCCACTGAAGCTTTCTTT. It translates to CASSVASGATEAFF.